The sequence of this TCR beta chain was determined in a study of blood T cell repertoires in COVID-19. Looking at the study overall: Researchers got acute and convalescent COVID-19 samples from the United States, Italy and Spain.

Germline V lookup: CDR1 MNHEY, CDR2 SVGAGI. Deletions cut 6 bases from V and 3 bases from J, with 10 bases between. The CDR3 sequence is 13 residues long. Participant ages covered roughly 18 to 89 years across about two dozen US areas. In the original processing: Reference gene primer amplification in the assay estimated nucleated cell counts. The assay was immunoSEQ multiplex PCR, and TCRdb's table has in-frame clones only and misses some. Clone size and V and J calls were adopted from that table, with D and trimming inferred from the DNA. This repertoire shows 210,000 or so clones, about 90% found once; its top ten account for 11%.

The chain employs TRBV6-5 and TRBJ2-3; a possible D gene is TRBD2 (5 bases). Specimen: PBMCs or T cells enriched from blood (not recorded which). This sequence was found in a man younger than 45 who had recovered from COVID-19. CDR3 nucleotide sequence: TGTGCCAGCAGCGAGGGTTGGACAGATACGCAGTATTTT. Its translation is CASSEGWTDTQYF.